The rows below give T cell receptor beta chains drawn from one sample of a study of blood T cell repertoires in COVID-19. Sequencing used immunoSEQ multiplex PCR; TCRdb keeps in-frame clones, though not all of them. The sample has hundreds of thousands of clones, more than 80% seen once. Source material: PBMCs or T cells enriched from blood (not recorded which). The receptors come from a man in his fifties who had been exposed to COVID-19. The CDR3 runs from the conserved cysteine through the conserved F or W. A D gene is named only where the DNA matches it firmly.

v_gene: TRBV19
j_gene: TRBJ2-5
d_gene: .
CDR3nt: TGTGCCAGTAGTGTCACCACGGGGGCCCAGTACTTC
CDR3aa: CASSVTTGAQYF

v_gene: TRBV24-1
j_gene: TRBJ1-5
d_gene: TRBD1
CDR3nt: TGTGCCACCAGTGAACAGGGGAATAGCAATCAGCCCCAGCATTTT
CDR3aa: CATSEQGNSNQPQHF

v_gene: TRBV7-8
j_gene: TRBJ2-3
d_gene: TRBD2
CDR3nt: TGTGCCAGCAGCTTCTCGACTAGCGGGGGGGGAGATACGCAGTATTTT
CDR3aa: CASSFSTSGGGDTQYF

v_gene: TRBV5-4
j_gene: TRBJ2-3
d_gene: .
CDR3nt: TGTGCCAGCAGCTTTAGCCGTTCAGGCACAGATACGCAGTATTTT
CDR3aa: CASSFSRSGTDTQYF

v_gene: TRBV11-2
j_gene: TRBJ2-4
d_gene: TRBD2
CDR3nt: TGTGCCAGCAGCCTTATTTTAGCGGGGGGCGGCATTCAGTACTTC
CDR3aa: CASSLILAGGGIQYF

v_gene: TRBV5-4
j_gene: TRBJ1-1
d_gene: TRBD1
CDR3nt: TGTGCCAGCAGCGCGCGACAGGGGGAGACTGAAGCTTTCTTT
CDR3aa: CASSARQGETEAFF

v_gene: TRBV5-1
j_gene: TRBJ2-5
d_gene: TRBD1
CDR3nt: TGCGCCAGCAGCGAGGACAGGGGGCTGCAAGAGACCCAGTACTTC
CDR3aa: CASSEDRGLQETQYF

v_gene: TRBV19
j_gene: TRBJ1-6
d_gene: TRBD1
CDR3nt: TGTGCCAGTAGTACCCGACAGGGGATGGACTATAATTCACCCCTCCACTTT
CDR3aa: CASSTRQGMDYNSPLHF

v_gene: TRBV5-6
j_gene: TRBJ2-1
d_gene: TRBD2
CDR3nt: TGTGCCAGCAGCTTAACTAGCGGGGGGTACAATGAGCAGTTCTTC
CDR3aa: CASSLTSGGYNEQFF

v_gene: TRBV2
j_gene: TRBJ1-1
d_gene: TRBD1
CDR3nt: TGTGCCAGCAGTGAGGACAGGGCTGTATACACTGAAGCTTTCTTT
CDR3aa: CASSEDRAVYTEAFF

v_gene: TRBV6-5
j_gene: TRBJ1-1
d_gene: .
CDR3nt: TGTGCCAGCAGTTACTCCTCAGGGGTGAACACTGAAGCTTTCTTT
CDR3aa: CASSYSSGVNTEAFF

v_gene: TRBV15
j_gene: TRBJ1-4
d_gene: TRBD1
CDR3nt: TGTGCCACCAGCAGAGATTACCCCCAGGGGGCGACTAATGAAAAACTGTTTTTT
CDR3aa: CATSRDYPQGATNEKLFF

v_gene: TRBV5-1
j_gene: TRBJ2-5
d_gene: TRBD2
CDR3nt: TGCGCCAGCAGCCAGCGAGCGGGGGAACAAGAGACCCAGTACTTC
CDR3aa: CASSQRAGEQETQYF

v_gene: TRBV9
j_gene: TRBJ1-1
d_gene: .
CDR3nt: TGTGCCAGCAGCACGGGACAAAACACTGAAGCTTTCTTT
CDR3aa: CASSTGQNTEAFF

v_gene: TRBV27
j_gene: TRBJ2-3
d_gene: TRBD2
CDR3nt: TGTGCCAGCAGGTGGACTAGCGGGGGGGCCGAGTCCCCAGATACGCAGTATTTT
CDR3aa: CASRWTSGGAESPDTQYF

v_gene: TRBV7-2
j_gene: TRBJ2-1
d_gene: .
CDR3nt: TGTGCCAGCAGCTTTAGTATTCGGGGACAAACCTACAATGAGCAGTTCTTC
CDR3aa: CASSFSIRGQTYNEQFF

v_gene: TRBV5-6
j_gene: TRBJ1-2
d_gene: TRBD1
CDR3nt: TGTGCCAGCAGCTTGATAACAGGGGAAAGCTATGGCTACACCTTC
CDR3aa: CASSLITGESYGYTF

v_gene: TRBV30
j_gene: TRBJ2-2
d_gene: .
CDR3nt: TGTGCCTGGAACGAGTTTAACACCGGGGAGCTGTTTTTT
CDR3aa: CAWNEFNTGELFF

v_gene: TRBV11-3
j_gene: TRBJ2-3
d_gene: .
CDR3nt: TGTGCCAGCAGCTTAAAGAGATCCAGCACAGATACGCAGTATTTT
CDR3aa: CASSLKRSSTDTQYF

v_gene: TRBV5-1
j_gene: TRBJ1-4
d_gene: .
CDR3nt: TGCGCCAGCAGCTTAGCGATGGGGAGTTCGGGGGAGAAACTGTTTTTT
CDR3aa: CASSLAMGSSGEKLFF

v_gene: TRBV9
j_gene: TRBJ1-4
d_gene: .
CDR3nt: TGTGCCAGCAGTTCCGGGCCAGGGTCTTACGAAAAACTGTTTTTT
CDR3aa: CASSSGPGSYEKLFF

v_gene: TRBV5-8
j_gene: TRBJ1-2
d_gene: TRBD1
CDR3nt: TGTGCCAGCAGCTTCACAGGGGGCCCGATCTATGGCTACACCTTC
CDR3aa: CASSFTGGPIYGYTF